This TCR beta chain came from a study of blood T cell repertoires in COVID-19 (dated by TCRdb to the early 2020s). For context, the study as a whole: Collaborator samples came from the United States, Italy and Spain and covered acute and convalescent phases of COVID-19. The material from the prospective study consisted of cDNA or gDNA derived from T cells, B-cell-depleted T cells, or PBMCs. Samples were obtained from the ongoing ImmuneRACE study (first 160 participants) and from 1,000 to 1,500 subjects provided by 6 global collaborators. Where available, HLA class I and class II types were obtained from metadata supplied by the sample provider rather than from assay-based typing. The dataset comprised deeply sampled blood TCRbeta repertoires from subjects exposed to, actively infected with, or recovered from COVID-19. A de-identified subject ID, COVID-19 status, age in years and sex were almost always included in the sample metadata. The repertoires were released in a freely available public database intended as a resource for research on the immune response to SARS-CoV-2.

One collaborating source in Seattle enrolled patients during active infection and followed them longitudinally through the course of disease. Whole blood was collected in K2EDTA tubes by collaborating institutions according to the institutions' own protocols. For TCRbeta analysis, collaborators shipped samples in one of three forms: frozen whole blood, isolated PBMCs, or DNA extracted from either of those sample types. On this clone itself: Its antigen is not yet known. It has no much larger one-base neighbor in the sample; base qualities were not kept.

Per the germline V gene (reference sequence), LNHDA is the CDR1 and SQIVND is the CDR2. Trimming takes 11 bases off V and 3 bases off J; junction bases not matched to a gene: 11. The CDR3 measures 15 amino acids from cysteine to phenylalanine. Just CDR3 DNA is preserved here, 45 bases in frame from base 1. TCRbeta CDR3 regions were amplified from genomic DNA using the immunoSEQ Assay, a bias-controlled multiplex PCR. Regarding the original processing steps: Nucleated cell counts per sample were estimated from amplification of reference gene primers within the assay. To quantify the absolute abundance of each unique TCRbeta CDR3 rearrangement, sequence reads were collapsed and filtered. For each sample, productive Simpson clonality was calculated by taking the square root of Simpson's diversity index across productive rearrangements. TCRdb's version of the immuneACCESS table is confined to in-frame rearrangements and falls short of the full clone set. An unresolved V gene accounts for under half of the shortfall where checked; the remainder is of unknown origin. That table supplies the V and J calls and clone size; D and trimming were determined from the DNA. This sample gives roughly 410,000 clones in total; around 87% of them show up just once. About 2.1% of the sample comes from the top ten.

Points the paper makes about the study in general: The quantity of clinical and demographic metadata differed by source and by participant and was supplied without curation.

This chain joins TRBV19 to TRBJ2-3; TRBD1 fits 10 bases in the junction. The sequenced material came from peripheral blood. The TCR was taken from an older woman with COVID-19, enrolled during active disease. The CDR3 in this case is CASNRPGQGTDTQYF. The DNA reads TGTGCCTCTAATCGTCCGGGACAGGGGACAGATACGCAGTATTTT.